A single T cell receptor beta chain is shown here with its context. Its antigen remains undetermined. There are no base qualities to consult, and no much larger clone falls within one base. The CDR3 runs 16 amino acids, cysteine and phenylalanine included. Kept here is only the CDR3 DNA, which spans 48 bases and is read in frame from base 1. As encoded in the germline V gene (reference sequence), CDR1 is MNHEY while CDR2 is SMNVEV. Ends trimmed: V by 7 bases, J by 2 bases; bases unmatched to a gene: 14. This specimen comes from a study of response to subunit inactivated influenza vaccine listed by TCRdb under 2018. Context from the whole study: Deep quantitative profiling of the T cell receptor repertoire was used in the study to follow responses to a trivalent subunit inactivated influenza vaccine. The paper's findings and limits, for the study overall: The authors proposed that each seasonal influenza vaccination may bring in only a limited number of new T cells.

Library creation used RT-PCR. For sequencing, an Illumina HiSeq 2500 was employed. Through fastp at Q25 and MiXCR, TCRdb rebuilt clones from the public reads, retaining in-frame beta chains. Each record represents a unique CDR3 protein, reported with the most common genes and DNA among its rows. Across this sample there are 600,000 to 850,000 distinct CDR3 sequences, with 14% seen only once. The ten most abundant clones make up about 7.6% of the sample. Here the chain combines TRBV27 and TRBJ2-7, and 7 bases in between align with TRBD1. This material consisted of PBMCs from blood, taken 14 days before vaccination. The source of this sequence is a man aged 45-60 years who received an inactivated influenza vaccine. Donor details come from another sample of the same person, matched by shared clones. The DNA sequence reads TGTGCCAGCACCCCATCCTATGGGGACAGAGCCTACGAGCAGTACTTC. Its product reads: CASTPSYGDRAYEQYF.